The sequence of this TCR beta chain was determined in a study of PD-L1 blockade in urothelial cancer. Findings of the study overall: Patients provided one FFPE tumor sample apiece, which was not taken right before treatment.

Here immunoSEQ multiplex PCR was the method, and the copy in TCRdb shows in-frame clones only, minus some. The sample has about 2,500 clones, around 37% seen once. Concerning this clone: Its antigen is currently unknown.

CDR3 size: 14 residues. V lost 2 bases, J lost 2 bases, and 9 bases lay in between. The germline CDR1 and CDR2 sequences are LNHDA and SQIVND (reference sequence). The sample was tumor tissue, taken before atezolizumab (anti-PD-L1) treatment. This TCR was sampled from a man aged 55 to 70 with urothelial cancer. The chain uses TRBV19 and TRBJ1-2; D perhaps matches TRBD1 (5 bases). The CDR3 DNA reads as TGTGCCAGTAGTATAAGTGAGGGGAACTATGGCTACACCTTC. This codes for CASSISEGNYGYTF. The full variable domain, completed using reference TRBV19 and TRBJ1-2, is DGGITQSPKYLFRKEGQNVTLSCEQNLNHDAMYWYRQDPGQGLRLIYYSQIVNDFQKGDIAEGYSVSREKKESFPLTVTSAQKNPTAFYLCASSISEGNYGYTFGSGTRLTVV.